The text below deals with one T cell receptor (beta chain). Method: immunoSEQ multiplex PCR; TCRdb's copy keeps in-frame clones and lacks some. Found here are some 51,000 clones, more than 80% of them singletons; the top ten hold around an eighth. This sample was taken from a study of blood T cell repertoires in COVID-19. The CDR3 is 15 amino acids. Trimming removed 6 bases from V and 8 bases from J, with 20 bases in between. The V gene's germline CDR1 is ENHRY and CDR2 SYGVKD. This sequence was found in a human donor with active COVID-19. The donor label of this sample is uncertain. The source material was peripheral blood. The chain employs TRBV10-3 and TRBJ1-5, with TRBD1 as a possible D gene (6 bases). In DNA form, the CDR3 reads TGTGCCATCAGGGGGGACGCGACAGGATCGGAGCCCCAGCATTTT. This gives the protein CAIRGDATGSEPQHF.